Listed below are T cell receptor beta chains from one sample, sequenced in a study of blood T cell repertoires in COVID-19. TCRdb's table, derived via immunoSEQ multiplex PCR, lists solely in-frame clones and lacks some. The repertoire holds about 170,000 clones, with 88% as singletons. Sequenced sample: peripheral blood. The receptors were sampled from a man aged 55 to 70 with acute or convalescent COVID-19. The CDR3 runs from the conserved cysteine through the conserved F or W. Fields, in order: J gene, D gene, clone size, V gene, CDR3 DNA, CDR3 protein. The D gene is left open where the match is weak. Rows give clone size only sometimes, using once, few, many, or a class for an expanded clone.

j_gene: TRBJ2-3
d_gene: TRBD2
abundance: NA
v_gene: TRBV5-4
CDR3nt: TGTGCCAGCAGCTTGGCTCCTAGCGGAGTCCGCACAGATACGCAGTATTTT
CDR3aa: CASSLAPSGVRTDTQYF

j_gene: TRBJ2-7
d_gene: NA
abundance: NA
v_gene: TRBV5-1
CDR3nt: TGCGCCAGCAGCTTGGTGTCAAACGAGCAGTACTTC
CDR3aa: CASSLVSNEQYF

j_gene: TRBJ1-2
d_gene: NA
abundance: NA
v_gene: TRBV6-4
CDR3nt: TGTGCCAGCAGACCATACCCAGGGTCTGGTGGCTACACCTTC
CDR3aa: CASRPYPGSGGYTF

j_gene: TRBJ2-5
d_gene: NA
abundance: NA
v_gene: TRBV2
CDR3nt: TGTGCCAGCAGTGGACAGGCCCAAGAGACCCAGTACTTC
CDR3aa: CASSGQAQETQYF

j_gene: TRBJ2-3
d_gene: NA
abundance: NA
v_gene: TRBV5-1
CDR3nt: TGCGCCAGCAGCTTGAGGGTAGGGGCCGGAGATACGCAGTATTTT
CDR3aa: CASSLRVGAGDTQYF

j_gene: TRBJ1-2
d_gene: TRBD1
abundance: NA
v_gene: TRBV30
CDR3nt: TGTGCCTGGAGTGTGACCCGGGGCACAGGGGGCGCCGGCTACACCTTC
CDR3aa: CAWSVTRGTGGAGYTF

j_gene: TRBJ2-7
d_gene: NA
abundance: NA
v_gene: TRBV4-2
CDR3nt: TGTGCCAGCAGCCAAGGGACAGTCGGGTACTTC
CDR3aa: CASSQGTVGYF

j_gene: TRBJ1-1
d_gene: TRBD1
abundance: NA
v_gene: TRBV4-1
CDR3nt: TGCGCCAGCAGCCTACAACCGGGACAGGACACTGAAGCTTTCTTT
CDR3aa: CASSLQPGQDTEAFF

j_gene: TRBJ1-1
d_gene: NA
abundance: NA
v_gene: TRBV12-3/TRBV12-4
CDR3nt: TGTGCCAGCAGTTTGAAGCAGGGTCTCGAAGCTTTCTTT
CDR3aa: CASSLKQGLEAFF

j_gene: TRBJ1-1
d_gene: NA
abundance: NA
v_gene: TRBV10-2
CDR3nt: TGCGCCAGCAGTGAGAGGACAGCTGAAGCTTTCTTT
CDR3aa: CASSERTAEAFF

j_gene: TRBJ2-5
d_gene: NA
abundance: NA
v_gene: TRBV3-1/TRBV3-2
CDR3nt: TGTGCCAGCAGCCCCCGGGCAGTCCCCGGGAGCGAGACCCAGTACTTC
CDR3aa: CASSPRAVPGSETQYF

j_gene: TRBJ2-1
d_gene: NA
abundance: NA
v_gene: TRBV10-3
CDR3nt: TGTGCCATCAGCTTTACAGGGCTCGGGGACAATGAGCAGTTCTTC
CDR3aa: CAISFTGLGDNEQFF

j_gene: TRBJ2-2
d_gene: TRBD1
abundance: NA
v_gene: TRBV19
CDR3nt: TGTGCCAGTAGGATACCGACAGGGGGTAACGTCGGGGAGCTGTTTTTT
CDR3aa: CASRIPTGGNVGELFF

j_gene: TRBJ1-1
d_gene: NA
abundance: NA
v_gene: TRBV5-1
CDR3nt: TGCGCCAGCAGCCTGGGGACCCCGGGAACTGAAGCTTTCTTT
CDR3aa: CASSLGTPGTEAFF

j_gene: TRBJ2-3
d_gene: NA
abundance: NA
v_gene: TRBV3-1/TRBV3-2
CDR3nt: TGTGCCAGCAGCCCTATCCAGAGGACAGATACGCAGTATTTT
CDR3aa: CASSPIQRTDTQYF

j_gene: TRBJ1-2
d_gene: TRBD1
abundance: NA
v_gene: TRBV30
CDR3nt: TGTGCCTGGAGAACCTGGGACAGGGGTTATGGCTACACCTTC
CDR3aa: CAWRTWDRGYGYTF

j_gene: TRBJ2-3
d_gene: NA
abundance: NA
v_gene: TRBV10-1
CDR3nt: TGCGCCAGCAGTGAGTCCGTAGCAGATACGCAGTATTTT
CDR3aa: CASSESVADTQYF

j_gene: TRBJ1-1
d_gene: NA
abundance: NA
v_gene: TRBV7-9
CDR3nt: TGTGCCAGCAGCTCCCCGGGCACTGAAGCTTTCTTT
CDR3aa: CASSSPGTEAFF

j_gene: TRBJ1-2
d_gene: TRBD1
abundance: few
v_gene: TRBV30
CDR3nt: TGTGCCTGGAGTGTACAGGGACAGCACTATGGCTACACCTTC
CDR3aa: CAWSVQGQHYGYTF

j_gene: TRBJ2-7
d_gene: NA
abundance: NA
v_gene: TRBV11-2
CDR3nt: TGTGCCAGCAGCTATTTCGACAGAAGTTACTACGAGCAGTACTTC
CDR3aa: CASSYFDRSYYEQYF

j_gene: TRBJ1-4
d_gene: TRBD1
abundance: NA
v_gene: TRBV19
CDR3nt: TGTGCCAGTAGTATGGGACAGGGGGCACGTGAAAAACTGTTTTTT
CDR3aa: CASSMGQGAREKLFF

j_gene: TRBJ1-1
d_gene: TRBD1
abundance: NA
v_gene: TRBV7-6
CDR3nt: TGTGCCAGCAGCTTACTATTTGGAACAGGGGGCCCAAACACTGAAGCTTTCTTT
CDR3aa: CASSLLFGTGGPNTEAFF

j_gene: TRBJ1-5
d_gene: NA
abundance: NA
v_gene: TRBV7-3
CDR3nt: TGTGCCAGCAGCCGGAGGGCCTCTGAGCCCCAGCATTTT
CDR3aa: CASSRRASEPQHF

j_gene: TRBJ2-3
d_gene: NA
abundance: NA
v_gene: TRBV5-1
CDR3nt: TGCGCCAGCAGCTTGAATATGGGGGCTCCAGATACGCAGTATTTT
CDR3aa: CASSLNMGAPDTQYF

j_gene: TRBJ1-2
d_gene: NA
abundance: NA
v_gene: TRBV10-1
CDR3nt: TGCGCCAGCAGTGATCGGGGGAACTATGGCTACACCTTC
CDR3aa: CASSDRGNYGYTF

j_gene: TRBJ2-4
d_gene: TRBD1
abundance: NA
v_gene: TRBV5-4
CDR3nt: TGTGCCAGCAGCCGACAGGGAAACATTCAGTACTTC
CDR3aa: CASSRQGNIQYF

j_gene: TRBJ2-2
d_gene: TRBD2
abundance: NA
v_gene: TRBV10-3
CDR3nt: TGTGCCATCAGTGGTGGACTAGCGGGAGGTCCCGGGGAGCTGTTTTTT
CDR3aa: CAISGGLAGGPGELFF

j_gene: TRBJ1-5
d_gene: NA
abundance: NA
v_gene: TRBV30
CDR3nt: TGTGCCTGGAGTGTAATGGCGGGAGATCAGCCCCAGCATTTT
CDR3aa: CAWSVMAGDQPQHF

j_gene: TRBJ2-7
d_gene: TRBD1
abundance: NA
v_gene: TRBV19
CDR3nt: TGTGCCAGTAGAAGTACGGGACAGGGGTACTACGAGCAGTACTTC
CDR3aa: CASRSTGQGYYEQYF

j_gene: TRBJ1-1
d_gene: NA
abundance: NA
v_gene: TRBV3-1/TRBV3-2
CDR3nt: TGTGCCAGCAGCCCGGACACGAACACTGAAGCTTTCTTT
CDR3aa: CASSPDTNTEAFF

j_gene: TRBJ1-1
d_gene: NA
abundance: NA
v_gene: TRBV19
CDR3nt: TGTGCCAGTAGTAGAACAAGTCCAGGGTCTGAAGCTTTCTTT
CDR3aa: CASSRTSPGSEAFF

j_gene: TRBJ1-2
d_gene: NA
abundance: NA
v_gene: TRBV12-3/TRBV12-4
CDR3nt: TGTGCCAGCAGTTTTGACAGTAGAGGCTACACCTTC
CDR3aa: CASSFDSRGYTF

j_gene: TRBJ1-1
d_gene: NA
abundance: NA
v_gene: TRBV29-1
CDR3nt: TGCAGCGTTACGACAGGCTTGAACACTGAAGCTTTCTTT
CDR3aa: CSVTTGLNTEAFF

j_gene: TRBJ1-2
d_gene: TRBD1
abundance: NA
v_gene: TRBV30
CDR3nt: TGTGCCTGGAGTGTAGGTATCGGGACAGGGCATGGCTACACCTTC
CDR3aa: CAWSVGIGTGHGYTF

j_gene: TRBJ1-6
d_gene: NA
abundance: NA
v_gene: TRBV7-6
CDR3nt: TGTGCCAGCAGCCATGGGGGAGGACCCCTCCACTTT
CDR3aa: CASSHGGGPLHF

j_gene: TRBJ1-2
d_gene: TRBD1
abundance: NA
v_gene: TRBV5-6
CDR3nt: TGTGCCAGCAGTTGGCACAGGGGGCGACAGTTCTATGGCTACACCTTC
CDR3aa: CASSWHRGRQFYGYTF

j_gene: TRBJ2-3
d_gene: TRBD1
abundance: NA
v_gene: TRBV18
CDR3nt: TGTGCCAGCTCACTCATCACCAGGGGGCAAGGCACAGATACGCAGTATTTT
CDR3aa: CASSLITRGQGTDTQYF

j_gene: TRBJ2-1
d_gene: NA
abundance: NA
v_gene: TRBV3-1/TRBV3-2
CDR3nt: TGTGCCAGCCGGAGGAGCGGCCCGTACAATGAGCAGTTCTTC
CDR3aa: CASRRSGPYNEQFF

j_gene: TRBJ2-2
d_gene: NA
abundance: NA
v_gene: TRBV3-1/TRBV3-2
CDR3nt: TGTGCCAGCAGCCAGATACCCGGCGGGGCATCCACCGGGGAGCTGTTTTTT
CDR3aa: CASSQIPGGASTGELFF

j_gene: TRBJ2-3
d_gene: NA
abundance: NA
v_gene: TRBV12-2
CDR3nt: TGTGCAAGTCGCTGGGAACTACCGGGACTAGCGGGAGTCATACCTTGCACAGATACGCAGTATTTT
CDR3aa: CASRWELPGLAGVIPCTDTQYF

j_gene: TRBJ2-6
d_gene: TRBD1
abundance: NA
v_gene: TRBV9
CDR3nt: TGTGCCAGCAGGGGGACAGGGGCATCATATGGGGCCAACGTCCTGACTTTC
CDR3aa: CASRGTGASYGANVLTF

j_gene: TRBJ1-2
d_gene: NA
abundance: few
v_gene: TRBV19
CDR3nt: TGTGCCAGTAGTATAGAGACCAGGAACTATGGCTACACCTTC
CDR3aa: CASSIETRNYGYTF

j_gene: TRBJ1-2
d_gene: NA
abundance: NA
v_gene: TRBV12-3/TRBV12-4
CDR3nt: TGTGCCAGCACCCCACAGGAGAACTATGGCTACACCTTC
CDR3aa: CASTPQENYGYTF

j_gene: TRBJ2-5
d_gene: TRBD1
abundance: NA
v_gene: TRBV10-1
CDR3nt: TGCGCCAGCAGTGAGCGACAGGGTGAGACCCAGTACTTC
CDR3aa: CASSERQGETQYF

j_gene: TRBJ2-1
d_gene: TRBD1
abundance: NA
v_gene: TRBV27
CDR3nt: TGTGCCAGCAGCTCAGGGACAGGTTACAATGAGCAGTTCTTC
CDR3aa: CASSSGTGYNEQFF

j_gene: TRBJ1-1
d_gene: TRBD1
abundance: NA
v_gene: TRBV5-1
CDR3nt: TGCGCCAGCAGCACCTTGGGACAGTCGGAAGCTTTCTTT
CDR3aa: CASSTLGQSEAFF

j_gene: TRBJ2-7
d_gene: TRBD2
abundance: NA
v_gene: TRBV7-2
CDR3nt: TGTGCCAGCAGCCCACCCGGAACTAGCGGGAATAAGCAGTACTTC
CDR3aa: CASSPPGTSGNKQYF

j_gene: TRBJ1-1
d_gene: TRBD1
abundance: NA
v_gene: TRBV18
CDR3nt: TGTGCCAGCTCCCCGAGACAGGGGGCGACGACTGAAGCTTTCTTT
CDR3aa: CASSPRQGATTEAFF

j_gene: TRBJ1-4
d_gene: TRBD1
abundance: few
v_gene: TRBV2
CDR3nt: TGTGCCAGCAAGAAGACAGGGGGCGAAAAACTGTTTTTT
CDR3aa: CASKKTGGEKLFF

j_gene: TRBJ1-2
d_gene: TRBD1
abundance: NA
v_gene: TRBV5-1
CDR3nt: TGCGCCAGCAGCCCGGGACAGGGGGCTGCCTATGGCTACACCTTC
CDR3aa: CASSPGQGAAYGYTF